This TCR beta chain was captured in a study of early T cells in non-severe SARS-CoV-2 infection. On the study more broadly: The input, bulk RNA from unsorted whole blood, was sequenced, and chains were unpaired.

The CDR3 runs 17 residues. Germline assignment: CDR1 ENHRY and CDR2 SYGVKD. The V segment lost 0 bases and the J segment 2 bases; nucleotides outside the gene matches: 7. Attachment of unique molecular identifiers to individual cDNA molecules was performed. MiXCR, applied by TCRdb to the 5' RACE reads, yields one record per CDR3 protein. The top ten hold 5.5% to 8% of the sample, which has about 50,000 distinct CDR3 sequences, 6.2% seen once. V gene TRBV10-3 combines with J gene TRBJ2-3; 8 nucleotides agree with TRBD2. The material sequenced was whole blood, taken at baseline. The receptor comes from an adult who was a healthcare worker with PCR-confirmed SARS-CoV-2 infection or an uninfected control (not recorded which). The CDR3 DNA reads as TGTGCCATCAGTGAGTCTGTAGGACTAGCAATCACAGATACGCAGTATTTT. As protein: CAISESVGLAITDTQYF.